This T cell receptor beta chain was observed in a study of T cell responses to AZD1222 COVID-19 vaccine. Background on the study: Pooling of second doses given at about 4 or about 12 weeks was done.

A word on this clone: What it binds is not known.

The study's findings and limits: The study found vaccine-associated CD4 TCRs spanning spike, dominant at 160-218 and 743-854. Baseline seropositivity characterized only a handful of AZD1222 recipients.

TCRdb's table, derived via immunoSEQ multiplex PCR, lists solely in-frame clones and lacks some. The sample carries about 110,000 clones, about 86% recorded once. This CDR3 has 13 residues. CDR1 and CDR2 from the germline V gene are SGHRS and YFSETQ. Deletions cut 4 bases from V and 6 bases from J, with 10 bases between. This chain joins TRBV5-1 and TRBJ2-2; no reliable D call. The receptor was derived from an adult in good health. Sequences were derived from peripheral blood, sampled on day 0 of AZD1222 vaccination. CDR3 loop: CASSPERAGELFF. CDR3 bases: TGCGCCAGCAGCCCAGAAAGGGCCGGGGAGCTGTTTTTT.